This T cell receptor (beta chain) was captured by sequencing in a study of shared clonotypes between healthy human individuals. Study-wide background: Per-donor plates numbered three CD4 naive, three CD4 memory, two CD8 naive and one CD8 memory.

As handled by the study authors: ImmunoSEQ gave junction-only sequences without quality scores, so filtering differed. Profiling relied on immunoSEQ multiplex PCR, and the TCRdb table lists in-frame clones only, not all of them. The D gene and trimming were derived from the DNA, and the V and J assignments and clone size from that table. The sample includes hundreds of thousands of clones, 92% of them seen just once. Points from the study as a whole: Enrolling few donors narrowed the genetic and exposure-history diversity that was represented. Researchers found naive subsets generally carried larger estimated richness than memory subsets.

Naive CD8 cells, CD45RO-negative and positively selected for CCR7, excluded terminally differentiated effector memory CD45RA+ cells. The V gene lost 4 bases and the J gene lost 8 bases, with 10 bases spanning the gap. CDR1 and CDR2 from the germline V gene are SGHTS and YDEGEE. The CDR3 runs to 12 residues. Comment on this clone: The antigen is not known.

Material for sequencing was naive CD8+ T cells sorted from blood. This TCR came from a man aged 30 to 39 in good health. The chain employs TRBV5-8 and TRBJ2-1, with D uncertain. This CDR3 is CASSAAWDEQFF. As DNA, the CDR3 is TGTGCCAGCAGCGCGGCTTGGGATGAGCAGTTCTTC.